Listed below are T cell receptor beta chains from one sample, sequenced in a study of T cells after yellow fever vaccination. One entry per CDR3 protein results from TCRdb running MiXCR on the 5' RACE reads. Of 450,000 to 550,000 distinct CDR3 sequences in the sample, 21% were seen once. This material consisted of PBMCs, taken more than 20 days after the first yellow fever vaccination. The receptors were gathered from a man between 18 and 29 years old who received the YFV17D yellow fever vaccine. Each CDR3 is given with its conserved first and last residue. A D gene is named only where the DNA matches it firmly. Only some rows state a clone size, as once, few, many or a class for expanded clones.

TRBJ2-5 | NA | NA | TRBV6-5 | CASSYSMGAPGETQYF
TRBJ2-7 | few | NA | TRBV7-2 | CASSLSSFYEQYF
TRBJ2-7 | many | TRBD2 | TRBV4-3 | CASSPSVRRGASDEQYF
TRBJ1-2 | NA | NA | TRBV5-1 | CASSFGRGYTF
TRBJ1-2 | few | NA | TRBV20-1 | CSARERKGVNYGYTF
TRBJ2-7 | NA | NA | TRBV11-3 | CASSLSAGASYEQYF
TRBJ2-5 | NA | NA | TRBV11-2 | CASSSPDSGGGQETQYF
TRBJ2-5 | once | NA | TRBV24-1 | CATSDSLAYQETQYF
TRBJ1-1 | few | TRBD1 | TRBV5-1 | CASSGTTTGISEAFF
TRBJ1-2 | NA | NA | TRBV4-1 | CASSQVDLGLSTIGYTF
TRBJ2-5 | few | TRBD1 | TRBV4-3 | CASSRAWGQGARETQYF
TRBJ2-7 | NA | TRBD2 | TRBV20-1 | CSARAPAGGYEQYF
TRBJ2-1 | NA | NA | TRBV11-2 | CASSLWADSSYNEQFF
TRBJ2-1 | NA | NA | TRBV6-5 | CASSYGQYNEQFF
TRBJ1-6 | many | NA | TRBV12-3/TRBV12-4 | CASSPQRDSPLHF
TRBJ1-1 | many | NA | TRBV2 | CASSAQGENTEAFF
TRBJ2-5 | few | NA | TRBV20-1 | CSLPGTQYF